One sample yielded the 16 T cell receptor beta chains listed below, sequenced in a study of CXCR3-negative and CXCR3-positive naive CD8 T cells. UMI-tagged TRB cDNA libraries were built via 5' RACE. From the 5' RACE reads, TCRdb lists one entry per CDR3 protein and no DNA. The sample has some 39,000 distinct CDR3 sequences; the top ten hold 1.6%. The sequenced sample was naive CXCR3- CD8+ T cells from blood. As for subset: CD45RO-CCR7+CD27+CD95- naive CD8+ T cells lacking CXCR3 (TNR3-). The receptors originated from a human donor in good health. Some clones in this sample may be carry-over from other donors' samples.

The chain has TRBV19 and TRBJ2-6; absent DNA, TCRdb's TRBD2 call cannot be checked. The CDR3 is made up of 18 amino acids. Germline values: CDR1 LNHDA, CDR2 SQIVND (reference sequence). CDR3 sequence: CASRPEGGQAAGANVLTF.

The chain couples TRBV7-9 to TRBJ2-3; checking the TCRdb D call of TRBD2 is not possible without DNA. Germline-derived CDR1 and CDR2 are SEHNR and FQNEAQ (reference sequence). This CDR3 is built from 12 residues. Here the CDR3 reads CASSLTGTSGEF.

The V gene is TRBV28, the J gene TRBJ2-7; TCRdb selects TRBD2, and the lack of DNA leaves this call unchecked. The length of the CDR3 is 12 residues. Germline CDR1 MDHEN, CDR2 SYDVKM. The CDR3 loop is CASSPWENEQYF.

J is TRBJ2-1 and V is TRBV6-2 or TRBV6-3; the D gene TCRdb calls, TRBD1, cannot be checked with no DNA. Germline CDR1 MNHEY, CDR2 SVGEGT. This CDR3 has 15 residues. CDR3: CATREQGSLYNEQFF.

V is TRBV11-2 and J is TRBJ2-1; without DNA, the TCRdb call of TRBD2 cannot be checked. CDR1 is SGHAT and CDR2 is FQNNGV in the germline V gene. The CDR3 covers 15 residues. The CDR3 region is CAAQGREGGRSEQFF.

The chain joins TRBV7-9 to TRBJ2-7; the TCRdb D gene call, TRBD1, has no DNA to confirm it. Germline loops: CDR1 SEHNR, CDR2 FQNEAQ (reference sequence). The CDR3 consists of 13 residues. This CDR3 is CASSPPGGYEQYF. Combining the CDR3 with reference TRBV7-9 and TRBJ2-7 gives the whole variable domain DTGVSQNPRHKITKRGQNVTFRCDPISEHNRLYWYRQTLGQGPEFLTYFQNEAQLEKSRLLSDRFSAERPKGSFSTLEIQRTEQGDSAMYLCASSPPGGYEQYFGPGTRLTVT.

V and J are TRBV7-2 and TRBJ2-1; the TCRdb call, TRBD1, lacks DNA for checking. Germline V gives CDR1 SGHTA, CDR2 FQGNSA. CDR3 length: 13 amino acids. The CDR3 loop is CASSLAGAGEQFF.

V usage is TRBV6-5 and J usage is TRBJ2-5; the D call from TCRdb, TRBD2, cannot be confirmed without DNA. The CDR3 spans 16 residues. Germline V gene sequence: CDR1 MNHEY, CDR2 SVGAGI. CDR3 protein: CASSYSYRGLQETQYF.

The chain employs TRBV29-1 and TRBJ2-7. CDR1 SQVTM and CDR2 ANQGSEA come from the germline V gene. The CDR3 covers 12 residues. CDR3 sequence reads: CSVYTQSYEQYF.

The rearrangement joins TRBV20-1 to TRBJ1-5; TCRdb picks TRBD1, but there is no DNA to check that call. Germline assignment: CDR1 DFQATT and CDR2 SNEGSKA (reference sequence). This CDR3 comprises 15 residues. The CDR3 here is CSARDRGDSNQPQHF.

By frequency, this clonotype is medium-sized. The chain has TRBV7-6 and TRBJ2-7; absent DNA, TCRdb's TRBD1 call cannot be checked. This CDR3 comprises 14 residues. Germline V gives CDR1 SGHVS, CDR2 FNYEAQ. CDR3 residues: CASSLGEGGYEQYF.

Here the CDR3 reads CAWSPQGPGFYNEQFF. The chain carries TRBV30 and TRBJ2-1; there is no DNA to check the TCRdb D call of TRBD1. CDR3 length equals 16 residues. Germline-derived CDR1 and CDR2 are GTSNPN and SVGIG (reference sequence).

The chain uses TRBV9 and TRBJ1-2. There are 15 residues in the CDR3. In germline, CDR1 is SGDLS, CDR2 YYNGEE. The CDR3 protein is CASSVGDDQRYGYTF.

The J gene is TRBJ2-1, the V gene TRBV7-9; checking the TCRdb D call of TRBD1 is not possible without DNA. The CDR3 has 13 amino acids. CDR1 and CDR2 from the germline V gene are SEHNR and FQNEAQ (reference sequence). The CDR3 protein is CASSPQVSDEQFF.

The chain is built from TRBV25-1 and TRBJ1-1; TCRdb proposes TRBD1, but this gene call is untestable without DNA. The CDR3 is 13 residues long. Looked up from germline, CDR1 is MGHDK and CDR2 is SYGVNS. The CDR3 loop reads CASIPTGNTEAFF.

The CDR3 reads CASSSGTEAFF. The chain links TRBV6-6 to TRBJ1-1. Germline-derived CDR1 and CDR2 are MNHNY and SVGAGI (reference sequence). This CDR3 contains 11 residues.